The sequence of this T cell receptor (beta chain) was determined in a study of vaccination effects on CD4 cells after COVID-19. Across the study: The median interval between the second dose and post-vaccine sampling was 72 days. Wells containing 1.5 million to 2.5 million PBMC each were cultured with roughly 10 IU/ml IL-2 and around 10 ug/ml peptides. Findings of the study overall: Convalescent patients numbered few in the study; early post-infection timepoints were missing entirely.

With more than 9 days of culture completed, CD4+ T cells were isolated. It was two doses of either the BNT162b2 or mRNA-1273 vaccine that participants received. Nucleocapsid antibody tests were negative, and the vaccine recipients had no prior SARS-CoV-2 infection. The sample holds a few counts of this clone. Its antigen remains unknown. Only in-frame clones appear in the TCRdb table, and some are missing; sequencing was by immunoSEQ multiplex PCR. Of 45,000 or so clones listed, roughly 70% are singletons. The CDR3 extends over 15 amino acids. With 5 bases removed from V and 5 bases from J, the gap between germline ends came to 16 bases. Germline V gene data show CDR1 as SEHNR and CDR2 as FQNEAQ (reference sequence).

This sample comprised CD4+ T cells from PBMCs cultured without peptide, obtained after COVID-19 vaccination. The source of this sequence is a human donor who received a COVID-19 vaccine. The chain carries TRBV7-9 and TRBJ2-1, with D perhaps TRBD2 (6 bases). CDR3 residues: CASSTRGGRNNEQFF. DNA of the CDR3: TGTGCCAGCAGCACGAGGGGAGGTCGAAACAATGAGCAGTTCTTC.